The next 24 T cell receptor beta chains were all read from a single sample in a study of shared clonotypes between healthy human individuals. TCRdb's table, derived via immunoSEQ multiplex PCR, lists solely in-frame clones and lacks some. Of around 2,000,000 clones listed, about 95% are singletons. Naive CD8 cells, CD45RO-negative and positively selected for CCR7, excluded terminally differentiated effector memory CD45RA+ cells. The sequenced sample consisted of naive CD8+ T cells sorted from blood. These receptors all come from a man younger than 35 in good health.

Worth noting for this clone: A junction boundary mismatches the germline segment, possibly from a read error. The chain is built from TRBV9 and TRBJ2-5; 11 bases agree with TRBD1. CDR1 is SGDLS, CDR2 YYNGEE, per germline. The CDR3 extends over 16 amino acids. The CDR3 loop reads CAGSVRDRGGQETQYF. In DNA, the CDR3 is TGTGCCGGCAGCGTACGGGACAGGGGGGGCCAAGAGACCCAGTACTTC. Full variable domain (remainder filled in from reference TRBV9 and TRBJ2-5): DSGVTQTPKHLITATGQRVTLRCSPRSGDLSVYWYQQSLDQGLQFLIQYYNGEERAKGNILERFSAQQFPDLHSELNLSSLELGDSALYFCAGSVRDRGGQETQYFGPGTRLLVL.

The rearrangement joins TRBV7-9 to TRBJ2-7; a possible D gene is TRBD1 (5 bases). Trimming took 3 bases from V and 4 from J, leaving 10 bases between them. Germline V gene sequence: CDR1 SEHNR, CDR2 FQNEAQ (reference sequence). The CDR3 sequence is 13 residues long. The CDR3 nucleotides are TGTGCCAGCAGCTTTACCCAGGGATACGAGCAGTACTTC. It specifies CASSFTQGYEQYF.

The count of this clone is one. The chain is built from TRBV30 and TRBJ1-1; no clear D. The V end was cut by 2 bases, the J end by 2 bases, with 6 bases between. The CDR3 has 12 amino acids. In germline, CDR1 is GTSNPN, CDR2 SVGIG (reference sequence). The CDR3 DNA reads TGTGCCTGGAGTATTACAAACACTGAAGCTTTCTTT. This sequence encodes CAWSITNTEAFF.

The chain carries TRBV28 and TRBJ2-2; the match to TRBD2 covers 8 bases. The CDR3 totals 13 residues. After removal of 7 bases from V and 5 bases from J, the junction contained 3 bases not matched to a gene. The germline V gene has CDR1 MDHEN and CDR2 SYDVKM. The DNA of the CDR3 is TGTGCCAGCACCCAGCGGGGGACCGGGGAGCTGTTTTTT. It codes for CASTQRGTGELFF.

The chain recombines TRBV15 with TRBJ2-7, with 7 positions matching TRBD2. Trimming removed 5 bases from V and 2 bases from J; junction bases left unmatched: 9. The germline V gene encodes CDR1 LNHNV and CDR2 YYDKDF (reference sequence). The CDR3 loop spans 15 amino acids. CDR3 region: CATSDPGLGPYEQYF. The CDR3 DNA follows: TGTGCCACCAGCGACCCCGGACTAGGTCCCTACGAGCAGTACTTC.

This clone has just one count. The V gene is TRBV30, the J gene TRBJ1-2; D ambiguous. Deletions cut 5 bases from V and 1 base from J, with 8 bases between. This CDR3 has 12 residues. From germline, CDR1 is GTSNPN and CDR2 SVGIG (reference sequence). The CDR3 loop is CAWRVDNYGYTF. The CDR3 DNA reads as TGTGCCTGGCGAGTAGATAACTATGGCTACACCTTC.

The rearrangement links TRBV2 to TRBJ2-7; 9 bases are shared with TRBD1. Trimming cost V 9 bases and J 2 bases; bases outside gene matches: 5. Germline assignment: CDR1 SNHLY and CDR2 FYNNEI. This CDR3 spans 13 amino acids. The CDR3 here is CARSGQGPYEQYF. CDR3 nucleotide sequence: TGTGCCAGATCGGGACAGGGCCCCTACGAGCAGTACTTC.

V and J are TRBV11-3 and TRBJ2-7, with TRBD2 matching over 8 bases. The CDR3 length is 15 residues. CDR1 and CDR2 (germline): SGHNT, YENEEA. Losses at the gene ends were 3 bases for V and 3 bases for J; bases not matched to a gene: 7. The CDR3 protein is CASSFGSGEHYEQYF. The CDR3 DNA reads as TGTGCCAGCAGCTTTGGTAGCGGGGAACACTACGAGCAGTACTTC.

This clone was counted a single time. This chain links TRBV9 with TRBJ1-1, with a possible D match to TRBD1 (5 bases). The ends were cut back, 3 bases at V and 0 bases at J, with 12 bases in the middle. The CDR3 length is 15 residues. Germline values: CDR1 SGDLS, CDR2 YYNGEE. For the CDR3, the DNA is TGTGCCAGCAGCGGGAGCGCAGGGATGAACACTGAAGCTTTCTTT. It codes for CASSGSAGMNTEAFF.

Worth noting for this clone: The same CDR3 can be traced to other DNA sequences in this sample. The chain couples TRBV28 to TRBJ2-7; D is unclear. The CDR3 sequence is 13 residues long. V shed 4 bases and J shed 6 bases, with 13 bases lying between them. Looked up from germline, CDR1 is MDHEN and CDR2 is SYDVKM. CDR3 sequence: CASSSAPRGEQYF. The CDR3 nucleotides read TGTGCCAGCAGTTCGGCTCCCCGCGGCGAGCAGTACTTC. The full variable domain, completed using reference TRBV28 and TRBJ2-7, is DVKVTQSSRYLVKRTGEKVFLECVQDMDHENMFWYRQDPGLGLRLIYFSYDVKMKEKGDIPEGYSVSREKKERFSLILESASTNQTSMYLCASSSAPRGEQYFGPGTRLTVT.

The chain has TRBV5-1 and TRBJ2-1; D is perhaps TRBD2 (5 bases). Trimming took 4 bases from V and 5 from J, leaving 16 bases between them. The CDR3 extends over 15 amino acids. Germline loops: CDR1 SGHRS, CDR2 YFSETQ. This CDR3 is CASSATDWLDNEQFF. The CDR3 DNA reads as TGCGCCAGCAGCGCAACGGACTGGCTTGACAATGAGCAGTTCTTC.

The rearrangement links TRBV28 to TRBJ1-6; D remains ambiguous. With 8 bases removed from V and 7 bases from J, the gap between germline ends came to 9 bases. The germline V gene encodes CDR1 MDHEN and CDR2 SYDVKM. The CDR3 is made up of 12 amino acids. This chain's CDR3 is CASRRENSPLHF. CDR3 DNA sequence: TGTGCCAGCCGACGGGAAAATTCACCCCTCCACTTT.

The V call is TRBV4-3, the J call TRBJ2-2, with D perhaps matching TRBD2 (5 bases). The CDR3 is 17 amino acids. V lost 0 bases to trimming and J lost 5 bases, with 16 bases between them. CDR1 LGHNA and CDR2 YSLEER come from the germline V gene. CDR3 in amino acids: CASSQDSVGSPTGELFF. The CDR3 nucleotides are TGCGCCAGCAGCCAAGATAGCGTAGGGAGTCCTACCGGGGAGCTGTTTTTT.

The rearrangement links TRBV10-3 to TRBJ2-3; no reliable D call. Per the germline V gene, CDR1 is ENHRY and CDR2 is SYGVKD. V lost 0 bases to trimming and J lost 0 bases, with 7 bases between them. There are 15 residues in the CDR3. The DNA of the CDR3 is TGTGCCATCAGTGAGTCGGAGACTAGCACAGATACGCAGTATTTT. It translates to CAISESETSTDTQYF.

This chain connects TRBV4-1 to TRBJ2-7; TRBD1 matches 7 bases. Germline lookup yields CDR1 MGHRA and CDR2 YSYEKL. The CDR3 runs to 14 residues. With V trimmed by 6 bases and J by 1 base, 6 bases remained unmatched. CDR3 nucleotide sequence: TGCGCCAGCAGTCGGACAGGCGAGTCCTACGAGCAGTACTTC. As protein: CASSRTGESYEQYF.

The DNA for the CDR3 is TGTGCCAGCAGCCCCCCTCATGGAGGAGAGCAGTACTTC. As protein: CASSPPHGGEQYF. This rearrangement joins TRBV7-9 to TRBJ2-7, with D possibly matching TRBD2 (5 bases). Per germline, CDR1 SEHNR and CDR2 FQNEAQ (reference sequence). Trimming removed 5 bases from V and 7 bases from J, with 15 bases in between. CDR3 length: 13 amino acids.

This clone showed up just once. The chain is built from TRBV30 and TRBJ2-1, with D perhaps TRBD2 (6 bases). The length of the CDR3 is 14 residues. Trimming shortened V by 4 bases and J by 4 bases, and 14 bases separated the two germline ends. CDR1 GTSNPN and CDR2 SVGIG come from the germline V gene (reference sequence). Written as DNA, the CDR3 is TGTGCCTGGACTCCGGGAGTCGCGTACAATGAGCAGTTCTTC. Translating it yields CAWTPGVAYNEQFF.

The chain employs TRBV7-9 and TRBJ2-5; D possibly corresponds to TRBD1 (6 bases). The CDR3 loop spans 15 amino acids. Trimming cost V 5 bases and J 7 bases, with 20 bases left between them. Germline CDR1 reads SEHNR; CDR2 reads FQNEAQ (reference sequence). CDR3 coding DNA: TGTGCCAGCAGCGGGTTTGATTCAGGGGTTGGGACCCAGTACTTC. This codes for CASSGFDSGVGTQYF.

The V call is TRBV2, the J call TRBJ2-5; D is tentatively TRBD1 or TRBD2 (6 bases each). The V gene lost 5 bases and the J gene lost 4 bases, with 11 bases spanning the gap. The germline V gene encodes CDR1 SNHLY and CDR2 FYNNEI. The length of the CDR3 is 13 residues. CDR3 residues: CASSLQGGETQYF. The CDR3 DNA reads TGTGCCAGCAGTTTACAGGGAGGAGAGACCCAGTACTTC.

The genes are TRBV30 and TRBJ2-7; D may be TRBD2 (6 bases). Germline loops: CDR1 GTSNPN, CDR2 SVGIG (reference sequence). This CDR3 comprises 13 residues. Trimming removed 7 bases at V and 4 bases at J, with 17 bases between. CDR3 DNA: TGTGCCTCCGGAGGGCCCGATTCTTACGAGCAGTACTTC. Its translation is CASGGPDSYEQYF.

V usage is TRBV6-6 and J usage is TRBJ2-5, with D uncertain. Trimming took 6 bases from V and 0 from J, leaving 17 bases between them. The germline gives CDR1 MNHNY, CDR2 SVGAGI (reference sequence). The CDR3 covers 16 residues. CDR3 amino acids: CASSPTAPLYQETQYF. CDR3 bases: TGTGCCAGCAGCCCTACAGCTCCCTTGTACCAAGAGACCCAGTACTTC.

The rearrangement links TRBV9 to TRBJ1-1, with a tentative D call TRBD1 (6 bases). The V gene lost 0 bases and the J gene lost 2 bases, with 14 bases spanning the gap. The CDR3 length is 16 residues. Looked up from germline, CDR1 is SGDLS and CDR2 is YYNGEE. Here the CDR3 reads CASSVGVDRTNTEAFF. The CDR3 DNA sequence: TGTGCCAGCAGCGTAGGGGTCGACAGGACTAACACTGAAGCTTTCTTT.

The rearrangement uses TRBV27 and TRBJ1-5; the D is unclear. Trimming took 5 bases from V and 2 from J, leaving 16 bases between them. The length of the CDR3 is 16 residues. Per the germline V gene, CDR1 is MNHEY and CDR2 is SMNVEV (reference sequence). CDR3 in DNA: TGTGCCAGCAGTACTATATCCCCAAGGGGCAATCAGCCCCAGCATTTT. The encoded protein is CASSTISPRGNQPQHF.

The chain employs TRBV5-6 and TRBJ1-6; 10 nucleotides align to TRBD1. The ends lost 0 bases at V and 11 bases at J; junction bases unmatched: 5. Germline V CDR1 and CDR2: SGHDT, YYEEEE. The CDR3 loop spans 15 amino acids. The CDR3 nucleotides are TGTGCCAGCAGCTTGGGGGACAGGGGAAAACCACCCCTCCACTTT. Its protein is CASSLGDRGKPPLHF.